The 28 T cell receptor beta chains presented below share a single source sample, sequenced in a study of shared clonotypes between healthy human individuals. Naive-designated CD8 cells lacked CD45RO, were positively enriched for CCR7, and omitted terminally differentiated effector memory CD45RA+ cells. Assay used: immunoSEQ multiplex PCR; TCRdb lists only in-frame clones, some missing. Here the sample spans roughly 1,800,000 clones, about 95% being singletons. The source material was naive CD8+ T cells sorted from blood. The receptors here all came from a man aged 18 to 29 in good health.

The genes are TRBV5-6 and TRBJ2-6; D call uncertain. Deletions cut 0 bases from V and 1 base from J, with 8 bases between. The CDR3 has 16 amino acids. Germline V gene sequence: CDR1 SGHDT, CDR2 YYEEEE. The CDR3: CASSLGGASGANVLTF. CDR3 nucleotide sequence: TGTGCCAGCAGCTTGGGCGGTGCTTCTGGGGCCAACGTCCTGACTTTC.

J is TRBJ2-3 and V is TRBV7-9, with D tentatively TRBD2 (7 bases). Trimming removed 2 bases from V and 5 bases from J, with 11 bases in between. Germline values: CDR1 SEHNR, CDR2 FQNEAQ (reference sequence). The length of the CDR3 is 14 residues. This CDR3 is CASSLPAGQDTQYF. The CDR3 DNA sequence: TGTGCCAGCAGCTTACCAGCGGGACAAGATACGCAGTATTTT. The variable domain in full, with the rest retrieved from reference TRBV7-9 and TRBJ2-3, is DTGVSQNPRHKITKRGQNVTFRCDPISEHNRLYWYRQTLGQGPEFLTYFQNEAQLEKSRLLSDRFSAERPKGSFSTLEIQRTEQGDSAMYLCASSLPAGQDTQYFGPGTRLTVL.

The CDR3 DNA sequence: TGTGCCAGCGGGTCGCCACCTAGCGGGGAATACGAGCAGTACTTC. Amino acid sequence: CASGSPPSGEYEQYF. V usage is TRBV11-2 and J usage is TRBJ2-7; 9 nucleotides match TRBD2. J was trimmed by 4 bases and V by 8 bases; bases with no gene match: 12. The CDR3 has 15 amino acids. Germline CDR1 reads SGHAT; CDR2 reads FQNNGV.

The genes are TRBV27 and TRBJ2-7; 7 bases line up with TRBD1. The CDR3 contains 15 residues. V dropped 5 bases and J dropped 0; count of bases not matched to a gene: 7. Germline lookup yields CDR1 MNHEY and CDR2 SMNVEV (reference sequence). This chain's CDR3 is CASSPGTASSYEQYF. As DNA, the CDR3 is TGTGCCAGCAGTCCAGGGACAGCCAGCTCCTACGAGCAGTACTTC.

The rearrangement links TRBV30 to TRBJ2-7; D uncertain. The CDR3 runs to 13 residues. Per germline, CDR1 GTSNPN and CDR2 SVGIG (reference sequence). V gave up 2 bases and J gave up 6 bases, with 14 bases separating them. CDR3 sequence: CAWSPNLLGEQYF. In nucleotides, the CDR3 is TGTGCCTGGAGTCCGAACCTTCTGGGCGAGCAGTACTTC.

As regards this clone: Additional DNA sequences in this sample encode the identical CDR3. The chain is built from TRBV27 and TRBJ1-1; D is ambiguous. CDR1 is MNHEY and CDR2 is SMNVEV in the germline V gene (reference sequence). The ends were cut back, 3 bases at V and 1 base at J, with 6 bases in the middle. CDR3 length: 13 residues. CDR3 coding DNA: TGTGCCAGCAGTTTCCCTGGGAACACTGAAGCTTTCTTT. Translating gives CASSFPGNTEAFF.

The chain has TRBV7-6 and TRBJ2-3; D is perhaps TRBD1 (5 bases). In germline, CDR1 is SGHVS, CDR2 FNYEAQ. The CDR3 is made up of 16 amino acids. V lost 2 bases and J lost 4, with 16 bases in between. The CDR3 reads CASSLRKGDGADTQYF. DNA of the CDR3: TGTGCCAGCAGCTTAAGGAAAGGGGATGGCGCAGATACGCAGTATTTT. Looking up the rest from reference TRBV7-6 and TRBJ2-3 gives the full variable domain: GAGVSQSPRYKVTKRGQDVALRCDPISGHVSLYWYRQALGQGPEFLTYFNYEAQQDKSGLPNDRFSAERPEGSISTLTIQRTEQRDSAMYRCASSLRKGDGADTQYFGPGTRLTVL.

The chain recombines TRBV14 with TRBJ2-7; D not certain. Germline CDR1 reads SGHDN; CDR2 reads FVKESK. The CDR3 has 15 amino acids. Deletions cut 1 base from V and 3 bases from J, with 13 bases between. In DNA form, the CDR3 reads TGTGCCAGCAGCCAAGGGGCCTCTCCCCTCTACGAGCAGTACTTC. Amino acid sequence: CASSQGASPLYEQYF.

The chain links TRBV5-6 to TRBJ1-4; unclear D gene. The CDR3 is 16 amino acids. Trimming stripped 1 base from V and 0 bases from J, with 10 bases between. Per germline, CDR1 SGHDT and CDR2 YYEEEE. CDR3 DNA sequence: TGTGCCAGCAGCTTGACGGTCTTTGCAACTAATGAAAAACTGTTTTTT. Amino acids: CASSLTVFATNEKLFF.

V gene TRBV19 combines with J gene TRBJ2-7; a possible D gene is TRBD2 (6 bases). Germline V gene sequence: CDR1 LNHDA, CDR2 SQIVND (reference sequence). There are 15 residues in the CDR3. V was shortened by 1 base and J by 1 base, with 11 bases between the two germline ends. DNA of the CDR3: TGTGCCAGTAGTATAGGTGGGACTCCTTCCTACGAGCAGTACTTC. Translation: CASSIGGTPSYEQYF.

The V and J genes are TRBV9 and TRBJ2-2; D assignment may be TRBD1 or TRBD2 (6 bases each). V lost 1 base and J 3 bases, leaving 16 bases between the germline ends. The CDR3 consists of 17 residues. From germline, CDR1 is SGDLS and CDR2 YYNGEE. This CDR3 reads CASSVLPPGADTGELFF. CDR3 nucleotides: TGTGCCAGCAGCGTACTACCCCCGGGGGCGGACACCGGGGAGCTGTTTTTT.

The V and J genes are TRBV4-1 and TRBJ1-2; TRBD1 is a possible D gene (5 bases). The length of the CDR3 is 15 residues. The V end lost 1 base, the J end lost 3 bases, and 12 bases lay between the germline ends. Germline CDR1 MGHRA, CDR2 YSYEKL. DNA for the CDR3: TGCGCCAGCAGCCAAGGGGACGGAGGGTACTATGGCTACACCTTC. Its protein is CASSQGDGGYYGYTF.

The rearrangement joins TRBV27 to TRBJ2-1, with 9 bases fitting TRBD1. V lost 2 bases and J lost 7; bases outside the gene matches: 9. CDR1 and CDR2 (germline): MNHEY, SMNVEV (reference sequence). This CDR3 comprises 16 residues. This CDR3 is CASSLLLGQGKNEQFF. The CDR3 DNA sequence: TGTGCCAGCAGTTTACTTCTGGGACAGGGAAAGAATGAGCAGTTCTTC.

The CDR3 bases are TGTGCCAGCAGCCCGGGACTAGCGGGGGGCACCACAGATACGCAGTATTTT. Residues: CASSPGLAGGTTDTQYF. The chain has TRBV7-9 and TRBJ2-3, with 15 bases matching TRBD2. The CDR3 covers 17 residues. V was clipped by 5 bases and J by 2 bases; unmatched bases: 5. The germline gives CDR1 SEHNR, CDR2 FQNEAQ (reference sequence).

In this sample, this clone turned up once. The chain employs TRBV4-2 and TRBJ2-1; the match to TRBD1 covers 8 bases. Germline V gives CDR1 LGHNA, CDR2 YNFKEQ. CDR3 size: 15 residues. Trimming removed 3 bases from V and 5 bases from J; junction bases left unmatched: 6. CDR3 coding DNA: TGTGCCAGCAGCCATCTGGTGGGACAGGACAATGAGCAGTTCTTC. It codes for CASSHLVGQDNEQFF.

The chain links TRBV7-6 to TRBJ2-3; D unclear. CDR1 is SGHVS, CDR2 FNYEAQ, per germline. Trimming took 0 bases from V and 5 from J, leaving 9 bases between them. CDR3 length equals 14 residues. CDR3 region: CASSLAIGIDTQYF. For the CDR3, the DNA is TGTGCCAGCAGCTTAGCGATAGGGATAGATACGCAGTATTTT.

With regard to this clone: At the DNA level, this CDR3 is encoded by other sequences in the same sample as well. The chain recombines TRBV10-3 with TRBJ2-5, with D possibly being TRBD2 (5 bases). Germline values: CDR1 ENHRY, CDR2 SYGVKD. Trimming removed 1 base from V and 5 bases from J, with 11 bases in between. The CDR3 sequence is 14 residues long. CDR3 amino acids: CAISELAGGETQYF. DNA of the CDR3: TGTGCCATCAGTGAGTTAGCAGGAGGTGAGACCCAGTACTTC.

The V and J genes are TRBV14 and TRBJ2-3; D may be TRBD1 (6 bases). The CDR3 totals 18 residues. The germline gives CDR1 SGHDN, CDR2 FVKESK. V was pared by 3 bases and J by 2 bases, with 21 bases between. The CDR3 DNA reads as TGTGCCAGCAGCCACTTTCCTGGGGGCGCGTCAAACACAGATACGCAGTATTTT. Its translation is CASSHFPGGASNTDTQYF.

A note on this clone: This CDR3 is also generated by other DNA sequences in the sample. The chain joins TRBV19 to TRBJ1-1; no definite D call. The germline V and J ends were trimmed by 3 bases and 0 bases, with 5 bases remaining between them. The CDR3 has 13 amino acids. CDR1 is LNHDA, CDR2 SQIVND, per germline (reference sequence). In DNA form, the CDR3 reads TGTGCCAGTAGTATTGCGGTGAACACTGAAGCTTTCTTT. Its protein product is CASSIAVNTEAFF. Full variable domain (rest looked up from reference TRBV19 and TRBJ1-1): DGGITQSPKYLFRKEGQNVTLSCEQNLNHDAMYWYRQDPGQGLRLIYYSQIVNDFQKGDIAEGYSVSREKKESFPLTVTSAQKNPTAFYLCASSIAVNTEAFFGQGTRLTVV.

The genes are TRBV4-3 and TRBJ2-4; 9 bases fit TRBD1. The CDR3 has 15 residues. The V gene end was trimmed by 0 bases and the J gene end by 7 bases; junction bases not matched to a gene: 4. Per germline, CDR1 LGHNA and CDR2 YSLEER. CDR3 region: CASSQDGQGLNIQYF. DNA for the CDR3: TGCGCCAGCAGCCAAGACGGACAGGGGTTGAACATTCAGTACTTC.

On this clone: Other DNA sequences from this sample encode an identical CDR3 as well. V is TRBV19 and J is TRBJ2-2; no definite D call. This CDR3 region has 13 residues. Trimming removed 3 bases at V and 6 bases at J, with 8 bases between. CDR1 is LNHDA, CDR2 SQIVND, per germline (reference sequence). This chain's CDR3 is CASSIGVPGELFF. For the CDR3, the DNA is TGTGCCAGTAGTATTGGGGTCCCCGGGGAGCTGTTTTTT. Combining the CDR3 with reference TRBV19 and TRBJ2-2 gives the whole variable domain DGGITQSPKYLFRKEGQNVTLSCEQNLNHDAMYWYRQDPGQGLRLIYYSQIVNDFQKGDIAEGYSVSREKKESFPLTVTSAQKNPTAFYLCASSIGVPGELFFGEGSRLTVL.

The CDR3 DNA reads as TGTGCCAGCAGCTTAGTTGTAAGGACGGACTCCTACAATGAGCAGTTCTTC. As protein: CASSLVVRTDSYNEQFF. The chain recombines TRBV11-2 with TRBJ2-1; no definite D call. The CDR3 is 17 amino acids. V gave up 1 base and J gave up 0 bases, with 13 bases separating them. Germline-derived CDR1 and CDR2 are SGHAT and FQNNGV.

This clone has more than one count but fewer than ten. V usage is TRBV5-1 and J usage is TRBJ1-6, with unresolved D. CDR3 length: 13 amino acids. Trimming took off 0 bases at V and 11 bases at J, with 9 bases between the two ends. The germline CDR1 and CDR2 sequences are SGHRS and YFSETQ. CDR3 DNA: TGCGCCAGCAGCTTGGACCCCGGGGCACCCCTCCACTTT. Translation gives CASSLDPGAPLHF.

The genes are TRBV5-6 and TRBJ2-5; 8 bases match TRBD2. V was pared by 1 base and J by 3 bases, with 2 bases of the junction left unmatched. This CDR3 is 14 amino acids long. Germline V gene data show CDR1 as SGHDT and CDR2 as YYEEEE. The CDR3 DNA follows: TGTGCCAGCAGCTTGAGCGGGAGAGAAGAGACCCAGTACTTC. Translated: CASSLSGREETQYF.

V usage is TRBV13 and J usage is TRBJ2-4; D may be TRBD1 or TRBD2 (6 bases each). The CDR3 is made up of 17 amino acids. With 5 bases removed from V and 6 bases from J, the gap between germline ends came to 23 bases. Germline CDR1 and CDR2: PRHDT and FYEKMQ (reference sequence). CDR3 bases: TGTGCCAGCAGCCAGGGAAGGGGGGAACAAAACGGAAACATTCAGTACTTC. It translates to CASSQGRGEQNGNIQYF.

Worth noting for this clone: The sample contains more than one DNA sequence encoding this CDR3. The CDR3 spells CASSLGSTYNEQFF. Here the CDR3 DNA reads TGTGCCAGCAGCTTGGGATCTACCTACAATGAGCAGTTCTTC. The gene calls are TRBV7-6 and TRBJ2-1; D unclear. The CDR3 spans 14 residues. V lost 3 bases, J lost 2 bases, and 8 bases lay in between. The V gene's germline CDR1 is SGHVS and CDR2 FNYEAQ.

The chain uses TRBV7-9 and TRBJ2-7, with D tentatively TRBD2 (6 bases). CDR1 is SEHNR, CDR2 FQNEAQ, per germline (reference sequence). This CDR3 is 16 amino acids long. The germline V and J ends were trimmed by 4 bases and 2 bases, with 18 bases remaining between them. Here the CDR3 DNA reads TGTGCCAGCAGCTCTCCTCGGGGACTCGAGACCTACGAGCAGTACTTC. Translating it yields CASSSPRGLETYEQYF.

This clone was detected only once. V usage is TRBV30 and J usage is TRBJ1-6; D call uncertain. CDR3 length: 15 amino acids. The germline gives CDR1 GTSNPN, CDR2 SVGIG (reference sequence). Deletions cut 0 bases from V and 4 bases from J, with 10 bases between. The CDR3 region has the DNA TGTGCCTGGAGTGTAGAACTTTTATATAATTCACCCCTCCACTTT. Its translation is CAWSVELLYNSPLHF.